This T cell receptor beta chain was profiled in a study of PD-L1 blockade in urothelial cancer. At the level of the study: The study recovered a median of 141,255 T cells per blood sample.

Time point defined: peripheral blood 6 weeks after treatment start. Using immunoSEQ multiplex PCR, the repertoire was profiled, and TCRdb retains in-frame clones only, with some absent. This table has about 130,000 clones, more than 75% appearing once. The clonotype comes from a man in his forties or fifties with urothelial cancer. The starting material was PBMCs, obtained around atezolizumab (anti-PD-L1) treatment.

The CDR3 nucleotides are TGCGCCAGCAGCTTGGAGCCGAGCTCCTACGAGCAGTACTTC. Translation gives CASSLEPSSYEQYF. The J gene is TRBJ2-7, the V gene TRBV5-1, with D hard to call. Germline-derived CDR1 and CDR2 are SGHRS and YFSETQ. Trimming stripped 0 bases from V and 0 bases from J, with 7 bases between. This CDR3 is built from 14 residues.